These 12 T cell receptor beta chains were all obtained from the same sample, sequenced in a study of blood T cells in healthy people across ages. Sample-barcoded 5' priming and a J-beta primer mix drove a second PCR of roughly 6 to 12 cycles. TCRdb re-called the 5' RACE reads with MiXCR, one entry per CDR3 protein. The sample has 660,000 or so distinct CDR3 sequences, roughly 53% seen once. Sequencing was carried out using blood. All receptors derive from a man aged 55 to 70 in good health.

The chain has TRBV15 and TRBJ1-2; 9 nucleotides match TRBD1. CDR1 LNHNV and CDR2 YYDKDF come from the germline V gene (reference sequence). J lost 12 bases, V lost 0 bases, and 14 bases had no gene match. The CDR3 covers 16 residues. The CDR3 region is CATSRDLGTGSYGDTF. The CDR3, as DNA: TGTGCCACCAGCAGAGATTTGGGGACAGGGAGCTATGGTGACACCTTC.

The CDR3 DNA follows: TGTGCCAGCAGCCGGGGACTAGCGGTACTATCGGGTGAGCAGTTCTTC. Translating gives CASSRGLAVLSGEQFF. This sequence joins TRBV14 and TRBJ2-1, with TRBD2 matching 11 bases. The CDR3 contains 16 residues. In germline, CDR1 is SGHDN, CDR2 FVKESK. With V trimmed by 4 bases and J by 9 bases, 11 bases remained unmatched.

The chain combines TRBV20-1 with TRBJ2-1, with 10 bases identical to TRBD2. The junction had 13 bases not matched to a gene; V was cut back by 6 bases and J by 5 bases. CDR1 is DFQATT and CDR2 is SNEGSKA in the germline V gene (reference sequence). This CDR3 has 16 residues. CDR3 in amino acids: CSANRYLAGDHNEQFF. The CDR3 DNA is TGCAGTGCCAACCGTTACCTAGCGGGGGACCACAATGAGCAGTTCTTC.

The genes are TRBV28 and TRBJ2-5; D is possibly TRBD2 (6 bases). The DNA end favors TRBJ2-7, so the J call may be wrong. The CDR3 consists of 15 residues. From germline, CDR1 is MDHEN and CDR2 SYDVKM. The chain's CDR3 is CASSLGGEESFEQYF. CDR3 sequence (DNA): TGTGCCAGCAGTTTAGGTGGGGAGGAGAGTTTCGAGCAGTACTTC.

The chain employs TRBV7-2 and TRBJ1-2, with D hard to call. The CDR3 runs to 15 residues. Trimming cost V 5 bases and J 0 bases, with 13 bases left between them. Germline-derived CDR1 and CDR2 are SGHTA and FQGNSA. DNA of the CDR3: TGTGCCAGCAGCGCCAGAGTCCCAACTAACTATGGCTACACCTTC. This translates into CASSARVPTNYGYTF.

The table lists this clonotype with a few counts. The chain carries TRBV29-1 and TRBJ1-4; D is uncertain. Germline V gene data show CDR1 as SQVTM and CDR2 as ANQGSEA. Trimming left V 5 bases short and J 5 bases short, with 9 bases between. The CDR3 consists of 12 residues. The CDR3 spells CSVTSSNEKLFF. As DNA, the CDR3 is TGCAGCGTTACATCGTCGAATGAAAAACTGTTTTTT.

V usage is TRBV2 and J usage is TRBJ1-4; 7 bases fit TRBD1. CDR1 is SNHLY, CDR2 FYNNEI, per germline. Unmatched junction bases numbered 3, after V lost 6 bases and J lost 2 bases. CDR3 size: 14 residues. CDR3 residues: CASRTGPTNEKLFF. CDR3 sequence (DNA): TGTGCCAGCAGGACAGGGCCGACTAATGAAAAACTGTTTTTT.

Worth noting for this clonotype: Possible read error: a much larger clone is one base away. This sequence joins TRBV5-1 and TRBJ1-5; the match to TRBD1 covers 7 bases. The CDR3 is 15 residues long. With 2 bases clipped from V and 3 bases from J, the junction kept 5 bases outside the gene matches. Germline-derived CDR1 and CDR2 are SGHRS and YFSETQ. CDR3 sequence reads: CASSFGRGINQPQHF. The CDR3 region has the DNA TGCGCCAGCAGCTTTGGCAGGGGGATCAATCAGCCCCAGCATTTT.

This clonotype turned up a few times. V and J are TRBV6-5 and TRBJ2-5; 7 nucleotides agree with TRBD1. The V gene end was trimmed by 5 bases and the J gene end by 9 bases; junction bases not matched to a gene: 15. Germline values: CDR1 MNHEY, CDR2 SVGAGI. The CDR3 sequence is 15 residues long. The CDR3 loop reads CASSTSGTAQGAQYF. CDR3 DNA sequence: TGTGCCAGCAGTACCTCCGGGACAGCCCAAGGGGCCCAGTACTTC.

The gene calls are TRBV3-1 and TRBJ2-3; D ambiguous. CDR1 is LGHDT and CDR2 is YNNKEL in the germline V gene (reference sequence). The CDR3 sequence is 15 residues long. Trimming left V 1 base short and J 4 bases short, with 12 bases between. The CDR3 sequence: CASSQGVRTADTQYF. CDR3 DNA sequence: TGTGCCAGCAGCCAAGGTGTCCGGACCGCAGATACGCAGTATTTT.

The chain links TRBV3-1 to TRBJ2-4; 7 nucleotides line up with TRBD2. This CDR3 is built from 15 residues. After removal of 4 bases from V and 5 bases from J, the junction contained 8 bases not matched to a gene. Germline V lookup: CDR1 LGHDT, CDR2 YNNKEL (reference sequence). The CDR3 protein is CASSLPGRGENIQYF. In DNA, the CDR3 is TGTGCCAGCAGCCTCCCGGGGAGGGGCGAAAACATTCAGTACTTC.

Turning to this clonotype: The junction differs from germline at one of its ends, possibly a read error. The chain uses TRBV3-1 and TRBJ1-2, with TRBD1 matching 8 bases. The CDR3 has 15 amino acids. In germline, CDR1 is LGHDT, CDR2 YNNKEL (reference sequence). CDR3 sequence: CASRDTGTGVFGHTF. The CDR3 nucleotides read TGTGCCAGCAGGGATACCGGGACAGGAGTATTTGGCCACACCTTC.